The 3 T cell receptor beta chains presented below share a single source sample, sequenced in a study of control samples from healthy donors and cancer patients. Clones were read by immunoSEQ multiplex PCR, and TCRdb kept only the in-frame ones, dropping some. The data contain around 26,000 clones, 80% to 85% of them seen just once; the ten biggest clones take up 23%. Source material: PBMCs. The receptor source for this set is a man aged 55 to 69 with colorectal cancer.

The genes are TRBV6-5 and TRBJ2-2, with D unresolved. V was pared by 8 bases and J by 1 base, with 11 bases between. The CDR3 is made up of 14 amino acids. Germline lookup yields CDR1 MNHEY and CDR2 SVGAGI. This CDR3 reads CASSKRMNTGELFF. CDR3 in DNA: TGTGCCAGCTCCAAACGGATGAACACCGGGGAGCTGTTTTTT.

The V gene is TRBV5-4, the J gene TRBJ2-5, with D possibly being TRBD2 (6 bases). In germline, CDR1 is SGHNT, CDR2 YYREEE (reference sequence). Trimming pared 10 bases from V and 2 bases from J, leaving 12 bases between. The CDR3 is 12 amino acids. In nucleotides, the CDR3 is TGTGCCGGAGGGGCAGCTCAAGAGACCCAGTACTTC. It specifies CAGGAAQETQYF. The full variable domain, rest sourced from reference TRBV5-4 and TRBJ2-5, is ETGVTQSPTHLIKTRGQQVTLRCSSQSGHNTVSWYQQALGQGPQFIFQYYREEENGRGNFPPRFSGLQFPNYSSELNVNALELDDSALYLCAGGAAQETQYFGPGTRLLVL.

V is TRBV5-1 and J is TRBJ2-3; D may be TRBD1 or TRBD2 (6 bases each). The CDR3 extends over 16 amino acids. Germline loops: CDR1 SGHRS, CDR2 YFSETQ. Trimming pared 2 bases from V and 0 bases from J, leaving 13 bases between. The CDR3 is CASSLRGPYSTDTQYF. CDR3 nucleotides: TGCGCCAGCAGCTTACGGGGGCCTTATAGCACAGATACGCAGTATTTT.